This TCR beta chain was sequenced for a study of blood T cell repertoires in COVID-19. The CDR3 contains 16 residues. V was clipped by 2 bases and J by 8 bases; unmatched bases: 11. Germline lookup yields CDR1 LGHDT and CDR2 YNNKEL (reference sequence). TCRdb's copy holds only in-frame clones and misses some; the assay was immunoSEQ multiplex PCR. The data hold fewer than 250,000 clones, with more than 75% observed a single time. The cohort comprised adults aged about 18 to 89 years residing in 20 to 30 US areas. The chain joins TRBV3-1 (or the pseudogene TRBV3-2) to TRBJ1-2; TRBD1 matches at 10 bases. This sequence originates from a man aged 25 to 40 in a cohort exposed to, infected with or recovered from COVID-19 (not recorded which). Sequences were obtained from PBMCs or T cells enriched from blood (not recorded which). The CDR3 DNA follows: TGTGCCAGCAGCCAACTTATAGACAGGGGGCTAGGAGGCTACACCTTC. It specifies CASSQLIDRGLGGYTF.